The entry below describes one T cell receptor (beta chain). No antigen is known for it. No qualities accompany the bases; no much larger clone lies one base away. These data originate in a study of blood T cell repertoires in COVID-19 (dated by TCRdb to about 2020). In the study overall: Samples covering the acute and convalescent phases of COVID-19 were provided by collaborators in the United States, Italy and Spain. Deeply sampled blood TCRbeta repertoires from subjects exposed to, actively infected with, or recovered from COVID-19 were included in the dataset. Where available, HLA class I and class II types were obtained from metadata supplied by the sample provider rather than from assay-based typing. The material from the prospective study consisted of cDNA or gDNA derived from T cells, B-cell-depleted T cells, or PBMCs. The repertoires were released in a freely available public database meant as a resource for research on the immune response to SARS-CoV-2. Nearly every sample came with metadata listing a de-identified subject ID, COVID-19 status, age in years and sex. The samples were drawn from the first 160 participants of the ongoing ImmuneRACE study and from 950 to 1,500 subjects provided by 6 global collaborators.

The immunoSEQ Assay, a bias-controlled multiplex PCR, was used to amplify TCRbeta CDR3 regions from genomic DNA. Concerning the study's data processing: The number of nucleated cells in each sample was estimated from the amplification of reference gene primers within the assay. To quantify the absolute abundance of each unique TCRbeta CDR3 rearrangement, sequence reads were collapsed and filtered. For each sample, productive Simpson clonality was calculated as the square root of Simpson's diversity index across productive rearrangements. The clones in this table, taken by TCRdb from immuneACCESS, are in-frame only. Not every clone is retained; where verified, under half of the shortfall comes from an unresolved V gene, and the cause of the rest is unknown. That table is the source of V, J and clone size, and D and trimming were worked out from the DNA. This sample has about 190,000 clones in its table, and approximately 73% of those were observed once. About a sixth of the sample lies in the top ten.

Beyond this particular receptor, the publication reports: Clinical and demographic metadata were provided uncurated, with the amount varying by source and participant.

V loses 3 bases at its end and J loses 7 bases; junction bases beyond the gene matches: 10. The CDR3 goes from the cysteine to the phenylalanine over 16 residues. The read is trimmed to its CDR3 DNA, 48 bases read in frame from base 1. The germline V gene (reference sequence) yields LNHDA for CDR1 and SQIVND for CDR2. In the prospective study, participants were about 18 to 95 years old, resided in about 25 geographic areas of the United States, and were enrolled through a virtual design. Cohort assignment in the prospective study relied on participant-reported clinical history from a screening survey and a study questionnaire. Each participant in the prospective study had whole blood, serum and a nasopharyngeal or oropharyngeal swab collected by mobile phlebotomists. Additional blood draws and questionnaires over an approximately 2-month period could optionally be provided by prospective study participants. Blood samples from the prospective study were shipped frozen or at room temperature prior to DNA extraction.

Here the chain combines TRBV19 and TRBJ1-1; 11 bases in the junction line up with TRBD1. This TCR was recovered from a woman aged 50 to 65 with acute COVID-19. The specimen sequenced was PBMCs or T cells enriched from blood (not recorded which). For the CDR3, the sequence is CASSIRTGGTRGEAFF. The base sequence is TGTGCCAGTAGTATCAGGACAGGGGGCACCCGGGGTGAAGCTTTCTTT.